A single sample is the source of the 14 T cell receptor beta chains below, sequenced in a study of CD8 T cells in Susac syndrome. After extraction with the RNeasy kit, roughly 0.5 to 1 ug of the RNA was reverse transcribed using random hexamers. TCRdb recomputed calls from the immunoSEQ multiplex PCR reads with MiXCR, one row per CDR3 protein. The data hold roughly 120,000 distinct CDR3 sequences, with around 94% observed a single time. The sample comprised CD4+ T cells from PBMCs. These receptors were taken from a human donor with multiple sclerosis.

The genes are TRBV3-1 and TRBJ1-2; the D gene is possibly TRBD1 (5 bases). The length of the CDR3 is 13 residues. Germline V lookup: CDR1 LGHDT, CDR2 YNNKEL (reference sequence). The germline V and J ends were trimmed by 4 bases and 4 bases, with 10 bases remaining between them. CDR3 bases: TGTGCCAGCAGCCTTTTCCAGGGCTATGGCTACACCTTC. Protein product: CASSLFQGYGYTF.

The V gene is TRBV10-3, the J gene TRBJ2-2; TRBD1 agrees at 9 bases. V lost 6 bases and J lost 2; bases outside the gene matches: 7. In germline, CDR1 is ENHRY, CDR2 SYGVKD. The length of the CDR3 is 16 residues. The DNA of the CDR3 is TGTGCCATCAGGGACTTGGGACAGGGAAACACCGGGGAGCTGTTTTTT. Protein sequence: CAIRDLGQGNTGELFF.

The J gene is TRBJ1-2, the V gene TRBV7-2; 9 bases line up with TRBD1. Germline assignment: CDR1 SGHTA and CDR2 FQGNSA. V shed 4 bases, J shed 7 bases, and the junction held 7 bases outside the gene matches. The CDR3 totals 14 residues. The CDR3 bases are TGTGCCAGCAGCTCAAGATCACAGGGGGCTGGCTACACCTTC. The encoded protein is CASSSRSQGAGYTF.

This chain links TRBV19 with TRBJ2-7; possibly TRBD2 for D (5 bases). The length of the CDR3 is 12 residues. V dropped 10 bases and J dropped 6 bases, with 16 bases sitting between them. Per germline, CDR1 LNHDA and CDR2 SQIVND (reference sequence). The CDR3 DNA reads as TGTGCCACTGGAGGTTGGTGGGGCGAGCAGTACTTC. This codes for CATGGWWGEQYF.

The V and J genes are TRBV29-1 and TRBJ2-1, with D perhaps TRBD2 (5 bases). V was clipped by 5 bases and J by 3 bases, with 11 bases between them. CDR3 length: 13 residues. Germline values: CDR1 SQVTM, CDR2 ANQGSEA. The CDR3 loop is CSVYSAVYNEQFF. CDR3 sequence (DNA): TGCAGCGTTTATAGCGCTGTCTACAATGAGCAGTTCTTC.

The chain has TRBV27 and TRBJ2-1; TRBD2 matches 7 bases. Germline assignment: CDR1 MNHEY and CDR2 SMNVEV (reference sequence). This CDR3 is 13 amino acids long. V gave up 5 bases and J gave up 9 bases; unmatched junction bases: 7. CDR3 residues: CASSGGSRFEQFF. DNA of the CDR3: TGTGCCAGCAGTGGCGGGAGTCGGTTTGAGCAGTTCTTC.

The chain carries TRBV6-2 or TRBV6-3 and TRBJ1-1; 7 positions match TRBD1. Germline loops: CDR1 MNHEY, CDR2 SVGEGT. CDR3 length: 14 residues. The ends lost 5 bases at V and 2 bases at J; junction bases unmatched: 5. The CDR3 DNA is TGTGCCAGCAGTAAACAGGGGTCCAACACTGAAGCTTTCTTT. The encoded protein is CASSKQGSNTEAFF.

J is TRBJ2-7 and V is TRBV7-2, with TRBD2 identical over 13 bases. CDR1 is SGHTA and CDR2 is FQGNSA in the germline V gene. This CDR3 has 16 amino acids. Trimming cost V 1 base and J 4 bases; bases outside gene matches: 4. The CDR3 spells CASSLVLAGGRYEQYF. CDR3 sequence (DNA): TGTGCCAGCAGCTTAGTACTAGCGGGGGGGAGGTACGAGCAGTACTTC.

The chain uses TRBV5-5 and TRBJ2-4; 8 nucleotides match TRBD1. The germline gives CDR1 SGHKS, CDR2 YYEKEE (reference sequence). This CDR3 has 17 residues. V lost 3 bases, J lost 1 base, and 9 bases stayed unmatched. This chain's CDR3 is CASSSHRGAGAKNIQYF. CDR3 DNA: TGTGCCAGCAGCTCCCACAGGGGGGCTGGGGCCAAAAACATTCAGTACTTC.

The gene calls are TRBV7-2 and TRBJ2-3; D may be TRBD1 (5 bases). Germline V CDR1 and CDR2: SGHTA, FQGNSA. This CDR3 has 12 amino acids. V was pared by 3 bases and J by 7 bases, with 8 bases between. The CDR3 loop is CASSFTGHTQYF. Here the CDR3 DNA reads TGTGCCAGCAGCTTCACAGGTCATACGCAGTATTTT.

This chain connects TRBV12-3 or TRBV12-4 to TRBJ2-7, with 8 nucleotides matching TRBD1. With 6 bases clipped from V and 2 bases from J, the junction kept 6 bases outside the gene matches. The CDR3 sequence is 14 residues long. The CDR3 coding sequence is TGTGCCAGCAGCTCTGACAGGGGTCCCTACGAGCAGTACTTC. Residues: CASSSDRGPYEQYF.

CDR3 region: CATETGGNYGYTF. The CDR3 DNA reads TGTGCCACCGAGACGGGGGGGAACTATGGCTACACCTTC. This chain joins TRBV6-1 and TRBJ1-2; D possibly corresponds to TRBD1 (5 bases). Germline CDR1 is MNHNS and CDR2 is SASEGT. V was pared by 10 bases and J by 2 bases, with 14 bases between. The CDR3 loop spans 13 amino acids.

The chain uses TRBV5-1 and TRBJ2-1; D possibly corresponds to TRBD2 (6 bases). Looked up from germline, CDR1 is SGHRS and CDR2 is YFSETQ. V dropped 1 base and J dropped 4 bases, with 12 bases sitting between them. The CDR3 runs to 15 residues. The CDR3 loop is CASSLSLARYNEQFF. CDR3 in DNA: TGCGCCAGCAGCTTGTCTCTAGCGAGGTACAATGAGCAGTTCTTC. Looking up the rest from reference TRBV5-1 and TRBJ2-1 gives the full variable domain: KAGVTQTPRYLIKTRGQQVTLSCSPISGHRSVSWYQQTPGQGLQFLFEYFSETQRNKGNFPGRFSGRQFSNSRSEMNVSTLELGDSALYLCASSLSLARYNEQFFGPGTRLTVL.

A few counts support this clonotype. The chain carries TRBV12-3 or TRBV12-4 and TRBJ2-3; D gene ambiguous. The CDR3 is 14 amino acids. V shed 1 base and J shed 0 bases, with 5 bases lying between them. CDR3 nucleotide sequence: TGTGCCAGCAGTTTAGGAGCTAGCACAGATACGCAGTATTTT. This translates into CASSLGASTDTQYF.